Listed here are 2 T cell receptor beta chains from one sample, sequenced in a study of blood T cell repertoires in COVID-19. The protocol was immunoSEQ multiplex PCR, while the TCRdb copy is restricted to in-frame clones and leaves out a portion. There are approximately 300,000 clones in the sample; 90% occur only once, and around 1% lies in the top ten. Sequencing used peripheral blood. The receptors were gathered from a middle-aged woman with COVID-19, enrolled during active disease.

The CDR3 coding sequence is TGTGCCAGCAGTTTATACCCCAGGGGGCGAACCTACGAGCAGTACTTC. Protein product: CASSLYPRGRTYEQYF. This chain links TRBV28 with TRBJ2-7, with 8 positions matching TRBD1. Germline V CDR1 and CDR2: MDHEN, SYDVKM. The CDR3 extends over 16 amino acids. V lost 1 base to trimming and J lost 2 bases; unmatched junction nucleotides: 7.

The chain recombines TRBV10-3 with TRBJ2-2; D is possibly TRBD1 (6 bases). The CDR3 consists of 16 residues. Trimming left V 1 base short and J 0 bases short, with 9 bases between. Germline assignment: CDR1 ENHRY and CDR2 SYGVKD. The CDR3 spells CAISEFGGSNTGELFF. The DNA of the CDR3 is TGTGCCATCAGTGAGTTTGGGGGCTCGAACACCGGGGAGCTGTTTTTT.